Presented here are 3 T cell receptor beta chains from one specimen sequenced in a study of blood T cell repertoires in COVID-19. TCRdb's copy holds only in-frame clones and misses some; the assay was immunoSEQ multiplex PCR. Of approximately 250,000 clones listed, 75% to 90% are singletons. Sequencing was carried out using peripheral blood. The receptors stem from a young man who had recovered from COVID-19.

The V and J genes are TRBV11-2 and TRBJ2-3, with a weak D call TRBD2 (7 bases). The germline V and J ends were trimmed by 6 bases and 9 bases, with 13 bases remaining between them. The germline CDR1 and CDR2 sequences are SGHAT and FQNNGV. The CDR3 is made up of 12 amino acids. The CDR3 reads CASSLGGGTQYF. The DNA of the CDR3 is TGTGCCAGCAGTCTAGGGGGGGGCACGCAGTATTTT.

This rearrangement joins TRBV6-2 or TRBV6-3 to TRBJ1-5, with D hard to call. CDR1 and CDR2 from the germline V gene are MNHEY and SVGEGT. This CDR3 comprises 14 residues. Trimming took off 0 bases at V and 7 bases at J, with 10 bases between the two ends. The CDR3 is CASSYSHRSQPQHF. CDR3 sequence (DNA): TGTGCCAGCAGTTACTCCCACAGAAGCCAGCCCCAGCATTTT.

This rearrangement joins TRBV11-2 to TRBJ2-5, with TRBD2 as a possible D gene (5 bases). Trimming removed 0 bases from V and 3 bases from J, with 11 bases in between. In germline, CDR1 is SGHAT, CDR2 FQNNGV. CDR3 length: 15 residues. CDR3 sequence reads: CASSLDPGREETQYF. For the CDR3, the DNA is TGTGCCAGCAGCTTAGATCCGGGAAGGGAAGAGACCCAGTACTTC.